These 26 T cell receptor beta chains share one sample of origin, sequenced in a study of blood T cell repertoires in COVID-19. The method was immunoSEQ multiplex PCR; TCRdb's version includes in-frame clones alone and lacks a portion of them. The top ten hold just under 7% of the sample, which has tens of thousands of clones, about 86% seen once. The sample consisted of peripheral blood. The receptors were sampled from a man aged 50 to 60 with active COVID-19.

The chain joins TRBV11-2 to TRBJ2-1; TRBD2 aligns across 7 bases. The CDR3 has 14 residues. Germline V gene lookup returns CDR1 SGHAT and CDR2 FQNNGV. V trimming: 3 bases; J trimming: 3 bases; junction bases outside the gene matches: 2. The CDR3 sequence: CASSLSGVYNEQFF. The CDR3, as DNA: TGTGCCAGCAGCTTGAGCGGGGTCTACAATGAGCAGTTCTTC.

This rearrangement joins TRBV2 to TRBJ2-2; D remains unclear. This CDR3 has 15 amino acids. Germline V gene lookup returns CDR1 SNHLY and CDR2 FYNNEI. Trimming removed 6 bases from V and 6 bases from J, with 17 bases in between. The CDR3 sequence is CASSPSRSFSGELFF. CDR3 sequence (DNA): TGTGCCAGCAGCCCCTCCCGTAGTTTTTCCGGGGAGCTGTTTTTT.

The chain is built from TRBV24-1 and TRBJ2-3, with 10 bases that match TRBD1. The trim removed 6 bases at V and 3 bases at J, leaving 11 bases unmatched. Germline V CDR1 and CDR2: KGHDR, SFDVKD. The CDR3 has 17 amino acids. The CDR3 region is CATSLDRGPSRTDTQYF. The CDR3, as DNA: TGTGCCACCAGTCTTGACAGGGGGCCGTCTCGGACAGATACGCAGTATTTT.

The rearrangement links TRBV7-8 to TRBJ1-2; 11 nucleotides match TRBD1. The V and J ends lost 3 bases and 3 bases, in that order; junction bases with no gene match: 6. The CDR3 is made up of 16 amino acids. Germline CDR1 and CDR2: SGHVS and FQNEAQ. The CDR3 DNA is TGTGCCAGCAGCTTGGAACCGGGACAGGGGGACTATGGCTACACCTTC. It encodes CASSLEPGQGDYGYTF.

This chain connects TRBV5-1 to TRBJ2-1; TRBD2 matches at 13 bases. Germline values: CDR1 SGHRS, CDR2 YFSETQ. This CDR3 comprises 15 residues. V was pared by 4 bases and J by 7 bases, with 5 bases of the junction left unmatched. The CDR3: CASSATSGRANEQFF. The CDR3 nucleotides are TGCGCCAGCAGCGCTACTAGCGGGAGGGCAAATGAGCAGTTCTTC.

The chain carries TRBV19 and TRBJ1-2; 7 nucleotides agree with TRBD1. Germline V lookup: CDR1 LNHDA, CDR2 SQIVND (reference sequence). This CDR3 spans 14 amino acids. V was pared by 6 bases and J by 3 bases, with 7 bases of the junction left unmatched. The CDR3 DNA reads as TGTGCCAGTAGCGAACAGGGGCCCGACTATGGCTACACCTTC. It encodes CASSEQGPDYGYTF.

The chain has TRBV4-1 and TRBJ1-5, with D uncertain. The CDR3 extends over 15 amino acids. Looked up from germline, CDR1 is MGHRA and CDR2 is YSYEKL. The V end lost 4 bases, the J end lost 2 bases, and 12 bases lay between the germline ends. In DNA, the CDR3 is TGCGCCAGCAGCCCAGGCGTAATGGGCAATCAGCCCCAGCATTTT. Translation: CASSPGVMGNQPQHF.

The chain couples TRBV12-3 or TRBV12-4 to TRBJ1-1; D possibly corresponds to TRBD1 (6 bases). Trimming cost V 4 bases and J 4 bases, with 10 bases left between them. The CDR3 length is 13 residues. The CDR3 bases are TGTGCCAGCAGTTCCGACAGGACCACTGAAGCTTTCTTT. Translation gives CASSSDRTTEAFF.

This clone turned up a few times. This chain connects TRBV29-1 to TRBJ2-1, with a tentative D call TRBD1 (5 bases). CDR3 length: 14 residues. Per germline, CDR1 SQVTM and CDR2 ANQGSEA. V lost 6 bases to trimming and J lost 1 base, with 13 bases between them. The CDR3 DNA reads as TGCAGCGTCAAACCCCCAGGGTCCTACAATGAGCAGTTCTTC. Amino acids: CSVKPPGSYNEQFF.

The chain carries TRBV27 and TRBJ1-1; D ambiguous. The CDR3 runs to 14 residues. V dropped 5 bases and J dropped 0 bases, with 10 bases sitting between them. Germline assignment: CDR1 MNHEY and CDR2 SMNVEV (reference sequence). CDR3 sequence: CASSTNEVNTEAFF. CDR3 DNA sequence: TGTGCCAGCAGTACAAACGAGGTGAACACTGAAGCTTTCTTT.

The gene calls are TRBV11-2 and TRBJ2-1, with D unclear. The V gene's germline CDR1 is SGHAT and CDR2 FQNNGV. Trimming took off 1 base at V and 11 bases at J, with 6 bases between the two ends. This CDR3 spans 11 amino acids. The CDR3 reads CASSLGQKQFF. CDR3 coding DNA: TGTGCCAGCAGCTTAGGACAAAAGCAGTTCTTC.

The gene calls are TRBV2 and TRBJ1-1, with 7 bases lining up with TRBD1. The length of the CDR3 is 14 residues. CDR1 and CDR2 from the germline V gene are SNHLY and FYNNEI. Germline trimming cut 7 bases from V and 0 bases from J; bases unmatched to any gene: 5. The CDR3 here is CASTGTDLNTEAFF. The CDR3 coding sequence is TGTGCCAGCACGGGGACAGACCTGAACACTGAAGCTTTCTTT.

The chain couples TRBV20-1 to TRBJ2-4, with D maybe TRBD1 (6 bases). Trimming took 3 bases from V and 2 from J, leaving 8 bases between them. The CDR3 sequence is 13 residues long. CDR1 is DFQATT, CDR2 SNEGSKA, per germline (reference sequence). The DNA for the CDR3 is TGCAGTGCTAGTAGGGACACCAAAAACATTCAGTACTTC. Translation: CSASRDTKNIQYF.

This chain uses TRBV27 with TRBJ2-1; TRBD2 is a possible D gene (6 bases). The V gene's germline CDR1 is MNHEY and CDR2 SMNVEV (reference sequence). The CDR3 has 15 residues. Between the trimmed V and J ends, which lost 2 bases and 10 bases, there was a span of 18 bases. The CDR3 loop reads CASSLGGELLREQFF. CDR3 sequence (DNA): TGTGCCAGCAGTTTAGGCGGGGAACTGCTCAGGGAGCAGTTCTTC.

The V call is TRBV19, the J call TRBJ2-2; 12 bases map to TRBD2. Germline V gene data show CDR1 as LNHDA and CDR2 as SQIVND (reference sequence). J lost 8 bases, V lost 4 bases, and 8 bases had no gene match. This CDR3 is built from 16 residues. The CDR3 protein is CASSRLAGARTGELFF. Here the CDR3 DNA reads TGTGCCAGTAGTAGACTAGCGGGAGCGCGTACGGGGGAGCTGTTTTTT.

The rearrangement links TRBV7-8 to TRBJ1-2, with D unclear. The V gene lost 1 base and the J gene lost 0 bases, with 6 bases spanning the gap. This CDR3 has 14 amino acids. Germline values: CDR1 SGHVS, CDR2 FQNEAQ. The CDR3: CASSLEQTNYGYTF. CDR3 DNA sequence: TGTGCCAGCAGCTTAGAACAGACTAACTATGGCTACACCTTC.

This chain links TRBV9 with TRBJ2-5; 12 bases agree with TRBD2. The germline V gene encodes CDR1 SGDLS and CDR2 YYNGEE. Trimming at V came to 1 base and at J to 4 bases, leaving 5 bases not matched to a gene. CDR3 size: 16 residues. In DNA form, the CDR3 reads TGTGCCAGCAGCGTACAACTAGCGGGGGGTGGAGAGACCCAGTACTTC. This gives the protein CASSVQLAGGGETQYF.

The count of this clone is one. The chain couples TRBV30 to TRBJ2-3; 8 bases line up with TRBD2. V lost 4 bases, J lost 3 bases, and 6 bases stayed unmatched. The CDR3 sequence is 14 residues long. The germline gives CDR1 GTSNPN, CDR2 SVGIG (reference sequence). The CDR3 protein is CAWTQIAGTDTQYF. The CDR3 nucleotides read TGTGCCTGGACCCAGATAGCGGGAACAGATACGCAGTATTTT.

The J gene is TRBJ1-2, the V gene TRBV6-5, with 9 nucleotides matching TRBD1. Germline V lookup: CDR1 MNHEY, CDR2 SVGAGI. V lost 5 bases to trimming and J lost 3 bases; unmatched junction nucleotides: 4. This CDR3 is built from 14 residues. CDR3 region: CASSRQGVDYGYTF. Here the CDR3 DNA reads TGTGCCAGCAGTCGACAGGGGGTCGACTATGGCTACACCTTC.

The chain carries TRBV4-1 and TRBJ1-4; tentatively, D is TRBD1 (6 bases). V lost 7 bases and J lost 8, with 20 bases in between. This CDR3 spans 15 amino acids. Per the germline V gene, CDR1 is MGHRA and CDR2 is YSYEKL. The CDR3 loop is CASNHGTWMGEKLFF. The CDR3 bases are TGCGCCAGCAACCATGGGACATGGATGGGAGAAAAACTGTTTTTT.

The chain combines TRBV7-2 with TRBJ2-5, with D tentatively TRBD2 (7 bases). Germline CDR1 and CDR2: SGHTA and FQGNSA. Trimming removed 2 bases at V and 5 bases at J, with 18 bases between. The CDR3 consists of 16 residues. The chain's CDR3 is CASSLSGAGARETQYF. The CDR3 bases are TGTGCCAGCAGCTTATCGGGGGCGGGAGCCCGGGAGACCCAGTACTTC.

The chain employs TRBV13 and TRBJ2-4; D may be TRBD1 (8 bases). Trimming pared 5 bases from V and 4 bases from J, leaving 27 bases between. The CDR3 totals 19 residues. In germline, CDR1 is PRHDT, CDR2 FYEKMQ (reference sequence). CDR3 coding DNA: TGTGCCAGCAGCCTACAATGGACAGGGAGGGCATCGGAAAAAAACATTCAGTACTTC. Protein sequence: CASSLQWTGRASEKNIQYF. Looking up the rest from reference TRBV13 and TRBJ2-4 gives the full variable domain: AAGVIQSPRHLIKEKRETATLKCYPIPRHDTVYWYQQGPGQDPQFLISFYEKMQSDKGSIPDRFSAQQFSDYHSELNMSSLELGDSALYFCASSLQWTGRASEKNIQYFGAGTRLSVL.

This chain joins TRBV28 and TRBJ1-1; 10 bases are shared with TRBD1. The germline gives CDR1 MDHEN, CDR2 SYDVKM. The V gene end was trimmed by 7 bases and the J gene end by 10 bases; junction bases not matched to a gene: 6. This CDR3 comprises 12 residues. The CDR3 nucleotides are TGTGCCAGCAACGACAGGACAGGGGGAGCTTTCTTT. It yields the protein CASNDRTGGAFF.

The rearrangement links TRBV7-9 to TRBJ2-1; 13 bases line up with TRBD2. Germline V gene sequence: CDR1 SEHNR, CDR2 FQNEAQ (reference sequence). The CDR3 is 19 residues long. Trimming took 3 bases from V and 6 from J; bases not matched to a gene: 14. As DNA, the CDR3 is TGTGCCAGCAGCTTTGGACTAGCGGGAGTAAACGGTCCTTTCAATGAGCAGTTCTTC. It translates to CASSFGLAGVNGPFNEQFF.

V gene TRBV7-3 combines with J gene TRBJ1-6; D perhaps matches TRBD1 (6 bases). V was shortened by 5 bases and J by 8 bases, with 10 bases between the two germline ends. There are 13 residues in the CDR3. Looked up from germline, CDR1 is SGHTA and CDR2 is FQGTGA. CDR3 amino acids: CASSPGADSPLHF. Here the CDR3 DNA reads TGTGCCAGCAGCCCAGGGGCCGATTCACCCCTCCACTTT.

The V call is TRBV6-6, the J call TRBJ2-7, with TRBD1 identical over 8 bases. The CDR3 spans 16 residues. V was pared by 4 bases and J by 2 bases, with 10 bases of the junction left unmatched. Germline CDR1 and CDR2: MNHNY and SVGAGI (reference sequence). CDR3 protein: CASSFSRGRIPYEQYF. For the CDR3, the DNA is TGTGCCAGCAGTTTCTCCAGGGGGCGAATACCCTACGAGCAGTACTTC.